These 27 T cell receptor beta chains were sequenced from one sample in a study of control samples from healthy donors and cancer patients. Clones were sequenced by immunoSEQ multiplex PCR, and TCRdb holds only the in-frame ones, with some missing. The table has 130,000 or so clones, around 87% seen once. The sample comprised blood. Receptors were obtained from a man aged 55 to 69 in good health.

This clone was picked up a small number of times. The chain is built from TRBV27 and TRBJ2-6; 7 bases are a match to TRBD1. After removal of 4 bases from V and 0 bases from J, the junction contained 9 bases not matched to a gene. This CDR3 spans 18 amino acids. From germline, CDR1 is MNHEY and CDR2 SMNVEV (reference sequence). In DNA, the CDR3 is TGTGCCAGCAGTTCCAGACAGGGAGTTAGCTCTGGGGCCAACGTCCTGACTTTC. This codes for CASSSRQGVSSGANVLTF.

The chain combines TRBV18 with TRBJ2-7, with D unclear. The CDR3 is made up of 10 amino acids. The germline V gene encodes CDR1 KGHSH and CDR2 LQKENI. The V end lost 6 bases, the J end lost 9 bases, and 9 bases lay between the germline ends. CDR3 sequence reads: CASSDEVQYF. The CDR3 coding sequence is TGTGCCAGCTCGGATGAGGTGCAGTACTTC.

The V gene is TRBV6-6, the J gene TRBJ1-1; D is unclear. Per the germline V gene, CDR1 is MNHNY and CDR2 is SVGAGI (reference sequence). The ends were cut back, 4 bases at V and 3 bases at J, with 12 bases in the middle. This CDR3 spans 14 amino acids. CDR3 in amino acids: CASSSNRRDTEAFF. CDR3 in DNA: TGTGCCAGCAGTTCCAATAGGCGGGACACTGAAGCTTTCTTT.

As DNA, the CDR3 is TGTGCCAGCAGGCCCCAGAAGGGTAGCAATCAGCCCCAGCATTTT. Translation: CASRPQKGSNQPQHF. The chain uses TRBV27 and TRBJ1-5; D gene ambiguous. The CDR3 is 15 amino acids. Germline V gene lookup returns CDR1 MNHEY and CDR2 SMNVEV (reference sequence). V was clipped by 6 bases and J by 0 bases, with 12 bases between them.

The chain is built from TRBV7-3 and TRBJ2-2, with D maybe TRBD2 (6 bases). CDR1 is SGHTA, CDR2 FQGTGA, per germline. Deletions cut 2 bases from V and 5 bases from J, with 15 bases between. This CDR3 contains 16 residues. The CDR3 region is CASSLGGTSTTGELFF. CDR3 nucleotides: TGTGCCAGCAGCTTAGGAGGGACCTCTACGACCGGGGAGCTGTTTTTT.

The rearrangement links TRBV7-2 to TRBJ1-4; no clear D. The CDR3 length is 14 residues. CDR1 is SGHTA, CDR2 FQGNSA, per germline. Trimming took 4 bases from V and 0 from J, leaving 6 bases between them. Written as DNA, the CDR3 is TGTGCCAGCAGCTCCTCAACAACTAATGAAAAACTGTTTTTT. It translates to CASSSSTTNEKLFF.

This sequence joins TRBV27 and TRBJ2-7; D remains unclear. Germline assignment: CDR1 MNHEY and CDR2 SMNVEV (reference sequence). V was pared by 7 bases and J by 0 bases, with 7 bases between. The CDR3 sequence is 12 residues long. The CDR3, as DNA: TGTGCCAGCATATCAAACTCCTACGAGCAGTACTTC. As protein: CASISNSYEQYF.

This chain links TRBV28 with TRBJ1-5, with 7 bases aligning to TRBD1. Trimming cost V 2 bases and J 4 bases; bases outside gene matches: 2. In germline, CDR1 is MDHEN, CDR2 SYDVKM. The CDR3 totals 14 residues. CDR3 sequence reads: CASSLRGQNQPQHF. In nucleotides, the CDR3 is TGTGCCAGCAGTTTAAGGGGGCAGAATCAGCCCCAGCATTTT.

This clone was picked up one time. The V call is TRBV28, the J call TRBJ1-1; D is unresolved. The CDR3 loop spans 14 amino acids. Trimming removed 6 bases at V and 0 bases at J, with 11 bases between. The V gene's germline CDR1 is MDHEN and CDR2 SYDVKM. The CDR3 here is CASSPPAMNTEAFF. CDR3 nucleotides: TGTGCCAGCAGCCCACCGGCTATGAACACTGAAGCTTTCTTT.

The chain combines TRBV21-1 with TRBJ1-1. TRBV21-1 is shown as a pseudogene. The CDR3 extends over 15 amino acids. CDR3 amino acids: CASSKIGKGRTEAFF. The CDR3, as DNA: TGTGCCAGCAGCAAAATCGGAAAGGGGAGGACTGAAGCTTTCTTT.

Written as DNA, the CDR3 is TGTGCCAGCTCACCAGTTTCTGCAGGTGGCTCTGGAAACACCATATATTTT. The encoded protein is CASSPVSAGGSGNTIYF. The chain uses TRBV18 and TRBJ1-3; D remains unclear. This CDR3 contains 17 residues. V was clipped by 2 bases and J by 0 bases, with 14 bases between them. Per the germline V gene, CDR1 is KGHSH and CDR2 is LQKENI.

The rearrangement uses TRBV4-3 and TRBJ2-1, with a weak D call TRBD1 (5 bases). Trimming removed 1 base from V and 3 bases from J, with 19 bases in between. Germline loops: CDR1 LGHNA, CDR2 YSLEER. The CDR3 sequence is 18 residues long. The CDR3 DNA reads as TGCGCCAGCAGCCAAGGTGCTTGGGGCAGTTGGTTCTACAATGAGCAGTTCTTC. Translating it yields CASSQGAWGSWFYNEQFF.

The V and J genes are TRBV11-2 and TRBJ1-1, with D possibly being TRBD1 (5 bases). Germline assignment: CDR1 SGHAT and CDR2 FQNNGV. V dropped 5 bases and J dropped 5 bases, with 18 bases sitting between them. The CDR3 has 15 residues. In nucleotides, the CDR3 is TGTGCCAGCAGCCGTTATCAGGGAAGAGGAACTGAAGCTTTCTTT. Protein: CASSRYQGRGTEAFF.

The chain is built from TRBV9 and TRBJ2-3, with a possible D match to TRBD1 (6 bases). This CDR3 region has 21 residues. V lost 3 bases and J lost 4, with 33 bases in between. Germline values: CDR1 SGDLS, CDR2 YYNGEE. DNA for the CDR3: TGTGCCAGCAGCGCAGACCTCCCGGGGCAGGGGACCCTGGGCGCCGCAGATACGCAGTATTTT. This translates into CASSADLPGQGTLGAADTQYF.

The rearrangement joins TRBV28 to TRBJ1-1, with D tentatively TRBD1 (5 bases). This CDR3 comprises 14 residues. V lost 3 bases and J lost 4, with 12 bases in between. CDR1 and CDR2 from the germline V gene are MDHEN and SYDVKM. CDR3 in amino acids: CASSFRGYSTEAFF. The CDR3 DNA sequence: TGTGCCAGCAGTTTCCGGGGCTACAGCACTGAAGCTTTCTTT.

The V and J genes are TRBV6-6 and TRBJ1-1; D is unresolved. V was pared by 2 bases and J by 5 bases, with 9 bases between. The length of the CDR3 is 13 residues. Germline V gene data show CDR1 as MNHNY and CDR2 as SVGAGI (reference sequence). This chain's CDR3 is CASSYHKGTEAFF. The CDR3, as DNA: TGTGCCAGCAGTTACCATAAAGGAACTGAAGCTTTCTTT.

This chain connects TRBV28 to TRBJ2-7, with 8 bases identical to TRBD2. Germline trimming cut 8 bases from V and 6 bases from J; bases unmatched to any gene: 15. The CDR3 totals 15 residues. CDR1 is MDHEN, CDR2 SYDVKM, per germline. For the CDR3, the DNA is TGTGCCAGCTCCACCGGGGGGGGGTCGCTCTCCGAGCAGTACTTC. It codes for CASSTGGGSLSEQYF.

The gene calls are TRBV2 and TRBJ1-2; D is uncertain. V was clipped by 3 bases and J by 6 bases, with 11 bases between them. The CDR3 is 13 residues long. Germline CDR1 reads SNHLY; CDR2 reads FYNNEI. The CDR3, as DNA: TGTGCCAGCAGTGAGTGGACCAAACATGGCTACACCTTC. This translates into CASSEWTKHGYTF.

V gene TRBV9 combines with J gene TRBJ2-1; 7 bases are shared with TRBD1. This CDR3 contains 16 residues. V shed 7 bases, J shed 3 bases, and the junction held 13 bases outside the gene matches. The V gene's germline CDR1 is SGDLS and CDR2 YYNGEE. In DNA, the CDR3 is TGTGCCAGCGGTTACAACCGGGACAGTCGCTACAATGAGCAGTTCTTC. It codes for CASGYNRDSRYNEQFF.

V gene TRBV3-1 (or the pseudogene TRBV3-2) combines with J gene TRBJ1-2, with D perhaps matching TRBD1 (5 bases). The CDR3 has 14 residues. The germline V gene encodes CDR1 LGHDT and CDR2 YNNKEL (reference sequence). The ends were cut back, 4 bases at V and 4 bases at J, with 13 bases in the middle. The CDR3 DNA follows: TGTGCCAGCAGCCTTGGGACGGTTTCCTATGGCTACACCTTC. Its protein product is CASSLGTVSYGYTF.

V is TRBV11-2 and J is TRBJ1-4; D may be TRBD1 (5 bases). The CDR3 extends over 15 amino acids. Per the germline V gene, CDR1 is SGHAT and CDR2 is FQNNGV. Trimming cost V 6 bases and J 4 bases, with 15 bases left between them. The CDR3 reads CASRSFGGNNEKLFF. The CDR3, as DNA: TGTGCCAGCAGGTCGTTCGGGGGGAATAATGAAAAACTGTTTTTT.

The chain combines TRBV4-2 with TRBJ2-3; 8 nucleotides match TRBD2. The CDR3 has 15 residues. Unmatched junction bases numbered 4, after V lost 0 bases and J lost 5 bases. Germline V gene data show CDR1 as LGHNA and CDR2 as YNFKEQ. The CDR3 region is CASSQETSAEDTQYF. The CDR3 coding sequence is TGTGCCAGCAGCCAAGAGACTAGCGCGGAAGATACGCAGTATTTT.

The chain has TRBV21-1 and TRBJ1-1; TRBD1, as called in the table, went unchecked against the DNA. TRBV21-1 counts as a pseudogene. This CDR3 comprises 15 residues. The CDR3 DNA reads TGTGCCAGCAGCATTCACGGGACAGGGGTCACTGAAGCTTTCTTT. Amino acid sequence: CASSIHGTGVTEAFF.

V gene TRBV7-3 combines with J gene TRBJ2-2; D gene unclear. The CDR3 consists of 15 residues. Trimming pared 6 bases from V and 4 bases from J, leaving 15 bases between. The germline V gene encodes CDR1 SGHTA and CDR2 FQGTGA. The CDR3 sequence is CASSYSPGLTGELFF. The CDR3 DNA follows: TGTGCCAGCAGTTATTCCCCGGGTCTCACCGGGGAGCTGTTTTTT.

This rearrangement joins TRBV6-5 to TRBJ2-3; 9 bases map to TRBD2. Germline-derived CDR1 and CDR2 are MNHEY and SVGAGI. The CDR3 is 16 residues long. J was trimmed by 6 bases and V by 0 bases; bases with no gene match: 7. The CDR3 loop reads CASSYSIAGGRDTQYF. CDR3 coding DNA: TGTGCCAGCAGTTACTCGATCGCGGGGGGGCGGGATACGCAGTATTTT.

The chain has TRBV6-5 and TRBJ2-2; 13 nucleotides line up with TRBD2. V lost 10 bases to trimming and J lost 5 bases; unmatched junction nucleotides: 7. The germline CDR1 and CDR2 sequences are MNHEY and SVGAGI. CDR3 size: 15 residues. CDR3 sequence: CATIWTSGGTGELFF. CDR3 nucleotides: TGTGCCACTATCTGGACTAGCGGGGGAACCGGGGAGCTGTTTTTT.

This clone was seen just once. The genes are TRBV6-6 and TRBJ2-5; 14 nucleotides line up with TRBD2. The CDR3 is made up of 16 amino acids. Germline assignment: CDR1 MNHNY and CDR2 SVGAGI (reference sequence). V lost 4 bases to trimming and J lost 7 bases; unmatched junction nucleotides: 8. The CDR3 coding sequence is TGTGCCAGCAGTTCCCGGGGACTAGCGGGGGCGGGGACCCAGTACTTC. Translation: CASSSRGLAGAGTQYF.